This T cell receptor beta chain stems from a study of T cells in Graves' hyperthyroidism and ophthalmopathy. Findings of the study overall: Separation of ophthalmopathy from stable hyperthyroidism was achieved by a 13 V-J model. In blood, most of the thyroid clonotypes expanded above 0.001 were also present.

Stable hyperthyroidism: no ophthalmopathy progression over 18 months of follow-up. This clonotype was picked up many times. As yet, its antigen is unknown. Germline CDR1 and CDR2: SGDLS and YYNGEE. The CDR3 consists of 15 residues. Trimming cost V 0 bases and J 2 bases, with 12 bases left between them. TCR beta CDR3 regions were amplified from RNA. In the first-round RT-PCR of the TCR CDR3, the HTBI primer set was used. One entry per CDR3 protein results from TCRdb running MiXCR on the multiplex PCR reads. This table has around 700,000 distinct CDR3 sequences, roughly 32% appearing once. The sequence came from a woman between 40 and 55 years old with Graves' hyperthyroidism. The sample taken for sequencing was blood. The chain is built from TRBV9 and TRBJ2-7; D is possibly TRBD1 or TRBD2 (6 bases each). Written as DNA, the CDR3 is TGTGCCAGCAGCGTAGGTCCGGGGGCTACCTACGAGCAGTACTTC. Translated, it gives CASSVGPGATYEQYF.